The source of this T cell receptor (beta chain) is a study of cytomegalovirus exposure and HLA in healthy donors. Study results and caveats: As a later analysis showed, a missense DCLRE1C variant was linked to trimming of TCR beta V- and J-genes. According to a later analysis, donors in an Asian-associated ancestry cluster reportedly had fewer N-insertions than the roughly 640-donor mean.

For this clone: Antigen: not known.

13 Jbeta primers and 60 Vbeta primers were used for the PCR. The table came from immunoSEQ multiplex PCR; TCRdb's copy has only in-frame clones and leaves some out. The data contain approximately 150,000 clones, roughly 79% of them singletons. The CDR3 loop spans 15 amino acids. Germline V gives CDR1 LGHNA, CDR2 YNFKEQ. Trimming at V came to 3 bases and at J to 4 bases, leaving 6 bases not matched to a gene. The chain uses TRBV4-2 and TRBJ1-5; TRBD1 matches 7 bases. This TCR derives from a woman between 40 and 50 years old in good health and CMV-seronegative. The specimen was PBMCs. CDR3 bases: TGTGCCAGCAGCCACCTTGACAGGGATAATCAGCCCCAGCATTTT. This sequence encodes CASSHLDRDNQPQHF.